These T cell receptor beta chains were read from a single sample in a study of T-cell memory formation after mild COVID-19. TCRdb fed the 5' RACE reads into MiXCR, producing one record per CDR3 protein. This table has approximately 200,000 distinct CDR3 sequences, around 15% appearing once. Sequencing input: PBMCs or a T cell subset sorted from them (not recorded which). Receptors were obtained from an adult woman who had mild COVID-19 (a few samples of this study predate the infection). Cell type and time point are not known. The conserved cysteine and the conserved F or W are not part of the CDR3 here. Each record gives: V gene, CDR3 protein.

>TRBV12-3/TRBV12-4
ASRRGASTDTQY
>TRBV7-9
ASSRTSGRWDEQF
>TRBV6-2/TRBV6-3
ASSSGGLAGRNEQF
>TRBV10-3
AISATSGGVYEQY
>TRBV6-5
ASSRDRAANEKLF
>TRBV27
ASSFMSTNIRGPDTQY
>TRBV5-1
ASSARDTLRILKAF
>TRBV9
ASSVGPSRGSYNEQF
>TRBV10-1
ASSPRDMGNYGYT
>TRBV18
ASSPAGPDPYEQY
>TRBV12-3/TRBV12-4
ASSRGTATFAPYEQY
>TRBV2
ASSAAWRQPQH
>TRBV18
ASSPTRTATVEQY
>TRBV9
ASSGRSGANTGELF
>TRBV7-2
ASSFTGNEQY
>TRBV9
ASSVAGGPYNEQF
>TRBV20-1
SAPRAGANVLT
>TRBV11-2
ASIKLDTGELF
>TRBV20-1
SARDPTSGRGIDTQY
>TRBV7-8
ASRQVVYRGGPDTQY
>TRBV24-1
ATSDSAGRYEQY